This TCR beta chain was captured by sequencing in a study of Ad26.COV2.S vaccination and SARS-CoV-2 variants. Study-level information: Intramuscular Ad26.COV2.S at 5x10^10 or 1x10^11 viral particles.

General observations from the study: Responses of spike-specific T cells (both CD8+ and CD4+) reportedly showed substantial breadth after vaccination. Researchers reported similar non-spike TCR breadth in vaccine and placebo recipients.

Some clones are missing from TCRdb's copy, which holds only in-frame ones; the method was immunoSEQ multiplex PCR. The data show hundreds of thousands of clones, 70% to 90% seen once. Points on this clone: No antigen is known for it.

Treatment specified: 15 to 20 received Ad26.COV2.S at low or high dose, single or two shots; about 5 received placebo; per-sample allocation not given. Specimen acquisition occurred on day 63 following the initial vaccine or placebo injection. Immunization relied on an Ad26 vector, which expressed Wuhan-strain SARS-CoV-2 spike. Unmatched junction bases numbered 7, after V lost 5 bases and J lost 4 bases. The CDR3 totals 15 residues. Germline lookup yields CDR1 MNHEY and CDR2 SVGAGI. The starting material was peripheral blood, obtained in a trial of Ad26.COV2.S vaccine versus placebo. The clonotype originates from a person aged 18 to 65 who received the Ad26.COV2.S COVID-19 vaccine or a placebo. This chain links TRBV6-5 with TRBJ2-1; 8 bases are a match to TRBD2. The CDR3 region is CASSTPGGPYNEQFF. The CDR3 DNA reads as TGTGCCAGCAGTACTCCGGGAGGGCCTTACAATGAGCAGTTCTTC.